The clone carrying this T cell receptor beta chain was seen ten or more times. This CDR3 contains 15 residues. Looked up from germline, CDR1 is MNHEY and CDR2 is SVGAGI. The trim removed 0 bases at V and 4 bases at J, leaving 4 bases unmatched. Healthy individuals of Caucasian origin from Russia, aged roughly 6 to 95, served as donors. A J-beta primer mix and a sample-barcoded 5' primer were used in a second PCR of roughly 7 to 12 cycles. TCRdb reanalysed the 5' RACE reads using MiXCR and keeps one entry per CDR3 protein. The sample has under 750,000 distinct CDR3 sequences, around 50% seen once. The sample originates from a study of blood T cells in healthy people across ages.

The clonotype was recovered from an elderly man in good health. Sequencing was carried out using blood. The chain couples TRBV6-5 to TRBJ2-3; 7 bases match TRBD2. The CDR3, as DNA: TGTGCCAGCAGTTACTCGGGCGGGGGACCAGATACGCAGTATTTT. Its translation: CASSYSGGGPDTQYF.